Below are 3 T cell receptor beta chains sequenced from a single sample in a study of post-analysis software for immune sequencing data. Built from TCR beta cDNA, the libraries had unique molecular identifiers in them. From the PCR reads, TCRdb called clonotypes with MiXCR, one entry per CDR3 protein. The sample records around 710,000 distinct CDR3 sequences, around 42% being singletons. Study-wide findings and caveats: Included in a set of roughly 5 TRBV segments more frequent in patients than controls were TRBV5-6, TRBV5-1 and TRBV20-1.

These TCRs' antigens remain unknown. Sequencing used blood. The receptors were gathered from a girl aged 10-17 years with multiple sclerosis.

This clonotype was observed a handful of times. This sequence joins TRBV20-1 and TRBJ2-5; the D call may be TRBD1 or TRBD2 (5 bases each). Germline assignment: CDR1 DFQATT and CDR2 SNEGSKA (reference sequence). Deletions cut 6 bases from V and 5 bases from J, with 22 bases between. This CDR3 comprises 15 residues. This CDR3 reads CSARPGRRVGETQYF. The CDR3 DNA reads TGCAGTGCGAGACCGGGACGGCGGGTAGGGGAGACCCAGTACTTC.

The chain joins TRBV20-1 to TRBJ2-4, with 7 bases aligning to TRBD2. The better agreement between TRBJ2-7 and the DNA end casts doubt on the J call. CDR1 and CDR2 from the germline V gene are DFQATT and SNEGSKA (reference sequence). The CDR3 length is 14 residues. The CDR3 DNA sequence: TGCAGTGCTAGAGGAGACGGGAGGCCCTACGAGCAGTACTTC. It is translated as CSARGDGRPYEQYF.

Worth noting for this clonotype: At one of its ends the junction is not consistent with the germline gene, which may arise from a read error. The gene calls are TRBV6-5 and TRBJ2-4, with 7 bases aligning to TRBD1. This CDR3 has 14 residues. CDR1 and CDR2 (germline): MNHEY, SVGAGI. The CDR3 bases are TGTGCCAGCAGGTACTCGAAGGGGGCGCTTGAGCAGTACTTC. Protein sequence: CASRYSKGALEQYF.